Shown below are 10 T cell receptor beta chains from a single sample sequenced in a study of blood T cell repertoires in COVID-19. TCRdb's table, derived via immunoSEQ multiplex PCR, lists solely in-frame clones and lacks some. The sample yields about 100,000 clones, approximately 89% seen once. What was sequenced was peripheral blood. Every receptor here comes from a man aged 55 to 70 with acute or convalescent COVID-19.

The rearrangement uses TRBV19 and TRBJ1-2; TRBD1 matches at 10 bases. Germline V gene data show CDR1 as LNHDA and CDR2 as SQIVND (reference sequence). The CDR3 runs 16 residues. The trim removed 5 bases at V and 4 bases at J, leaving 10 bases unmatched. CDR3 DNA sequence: TGTGCCAGTAGTGCCGCGACCGGGACAGGGGTCTATGGCTACACCTTC. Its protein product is CASSAATGTGVYGYTF.

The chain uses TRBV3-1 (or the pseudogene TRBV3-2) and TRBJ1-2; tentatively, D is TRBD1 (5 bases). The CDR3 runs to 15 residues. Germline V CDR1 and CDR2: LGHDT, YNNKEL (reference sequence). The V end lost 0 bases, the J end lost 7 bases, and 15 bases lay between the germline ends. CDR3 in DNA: TGTGCCAGCAGCCAAGATTCAAGGGGTTCTGGTGGCTACACCTTC. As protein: CASSQDSRGSGGYTF.

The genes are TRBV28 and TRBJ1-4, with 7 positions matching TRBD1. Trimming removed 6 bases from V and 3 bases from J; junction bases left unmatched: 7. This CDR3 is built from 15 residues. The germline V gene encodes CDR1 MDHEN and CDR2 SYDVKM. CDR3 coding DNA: TGTGCCAGCAGCCCTACAGGGGTGGCTAATGAAAAACTGTTTTTT. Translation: CASSPTGVANEKLFF. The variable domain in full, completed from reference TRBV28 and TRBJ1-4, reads DVKVTQSSRYLVKRTGEKVFLECVQDMDHENMFWYRQDPGLGLRLIYFSYDVKMKEKGDIPEGYSVSREKKERFSLILESASTNQTSMYLCASSPTGVANEKLFFGSGTQLSVL.

The CDR3 here is CAWSKGDRITYEQYF. The CDR3 DNA reads as TGTGCCTGGTCAAAGGGGGACAGAATAACCTACGAGCAGTACTTC. The chain uses TRBV30 and TRBJ2-7, with 7 bases that match TRBD1. CDR3 length: 15 amino acids. Trimming took 5 bases from V and 2 from J; bases not matched to a gene: 12. Germline V gene lookup returns CDR1 GTSNPN and CDR2 SVGIG (reference sequence).

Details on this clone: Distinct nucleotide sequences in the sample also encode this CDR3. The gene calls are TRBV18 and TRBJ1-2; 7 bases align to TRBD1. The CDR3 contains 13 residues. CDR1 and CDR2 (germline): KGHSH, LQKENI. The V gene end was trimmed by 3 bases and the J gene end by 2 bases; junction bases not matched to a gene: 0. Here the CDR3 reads CASSPDRNYGYTF. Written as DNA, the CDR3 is TGTGCCAGCTCACCGGACAGGAACTATGGCTACACCTTC.

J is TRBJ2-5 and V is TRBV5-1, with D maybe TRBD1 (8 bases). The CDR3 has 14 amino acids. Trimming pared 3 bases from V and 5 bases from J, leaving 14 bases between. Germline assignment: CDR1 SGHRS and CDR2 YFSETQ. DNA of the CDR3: TGCGCCAGCAGCTCCGACAGGGGAGGGGAGACCCAGTACTTC. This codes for CASSSDRGGETQYF.

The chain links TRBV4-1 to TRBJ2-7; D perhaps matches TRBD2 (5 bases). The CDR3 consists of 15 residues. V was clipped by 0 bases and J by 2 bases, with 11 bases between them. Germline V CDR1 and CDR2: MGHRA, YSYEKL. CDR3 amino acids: CASSQDLASTYEQYF. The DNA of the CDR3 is TGCGCCAGCAGCCAAGATCTAGCCTCAACCTACGAGCAGTACTTC.

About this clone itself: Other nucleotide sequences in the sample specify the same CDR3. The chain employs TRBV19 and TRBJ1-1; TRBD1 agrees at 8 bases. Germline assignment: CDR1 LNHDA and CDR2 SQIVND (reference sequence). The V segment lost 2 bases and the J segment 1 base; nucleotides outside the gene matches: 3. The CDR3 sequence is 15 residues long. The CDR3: CASSIRGQGNTEAFF. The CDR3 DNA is TGTGCCAGTAGTATACGAGGACAGGGGAACACTGAAGCTTTCTTT.

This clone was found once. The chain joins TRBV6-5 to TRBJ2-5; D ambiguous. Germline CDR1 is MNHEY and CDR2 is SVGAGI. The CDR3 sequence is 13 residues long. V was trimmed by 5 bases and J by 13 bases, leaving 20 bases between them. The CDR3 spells CASSIPPHLALYF. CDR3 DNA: TGTGCCAGCAGTATCCCCCCGCATTTGGCCTTGTACTTC.

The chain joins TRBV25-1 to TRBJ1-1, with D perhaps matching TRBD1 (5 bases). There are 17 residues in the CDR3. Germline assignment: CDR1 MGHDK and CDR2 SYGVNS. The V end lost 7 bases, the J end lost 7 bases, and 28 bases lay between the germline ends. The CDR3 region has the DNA TGTGCCAGCACCTCAGGGCTGGACACCTCGGAGAGGAGTGAAGCTTTCTTT. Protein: CASTSGLDTSERSEAFF.